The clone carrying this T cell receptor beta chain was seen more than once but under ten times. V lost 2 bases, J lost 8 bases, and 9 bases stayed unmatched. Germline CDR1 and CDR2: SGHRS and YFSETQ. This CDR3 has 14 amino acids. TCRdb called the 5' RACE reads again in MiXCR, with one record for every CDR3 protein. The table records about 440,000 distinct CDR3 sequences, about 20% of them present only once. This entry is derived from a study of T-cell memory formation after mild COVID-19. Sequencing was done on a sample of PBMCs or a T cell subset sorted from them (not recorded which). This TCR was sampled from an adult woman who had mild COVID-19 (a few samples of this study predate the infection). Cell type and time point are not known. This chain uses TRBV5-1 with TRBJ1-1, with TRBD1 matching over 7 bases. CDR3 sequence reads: CASSFSDDREEAFF. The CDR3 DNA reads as TGCGCCAGCAGCTTCTCCGATGACAGGGAAGAAGCTTTCTTT.